The 25 T cell receptor beta chains given below trace back to one sample, sequenced in a study of T cells in Graves' hyperthyroidism and ophthalmopathy. RNA transcripts served as the template for amplifying TCR beta CDR3 regions. HTBI primers were the set used in a first-round RT-PCR of the TCR CDR3. From the multiplex PCR reads, TCRdb called clonotypes with MiXCR, one entry per CDR3 protein. The sample holds 550,000 to 700,000 distinct CDR3 sequences, more than 45% seen once. The specimen sequenced was peripheral blood or thyroid tissue (not recorded which). All receptors come from an adult woman with Graves' disease, either hyperthyroidism or ophthalmopathy (not recorded which).

V usage is TRBV7-9 and J usage is TRBJ1-2; TRBD1 matches at 9 bases. From germline, CDR1 is SEHNR and CDR2 FQNEAQ (reference sequence). The CDR3 is 15 amino acids. Trimming took 4 bases from V and 4 from J; bases not matched to a gene: 7. The CDR3 loop reads CASSSRQGGIYGYTF. In DNA, the CDR3 is TGTGCCAGCAGCTCTAGACAGGGGGGGATCTATGGCTACACCTTC.

The gene calls are TRBV10-3 and TRBJ1-2; no clear D gene. The CDR3 has 14 residues. V lost 3 bases and J 3 bases, leaving 11 bases between the germline ends. Germline CDR1 ENHRY, CDR2 SYGVKD. The CDR3 nucleotides are TGTGCCATCAGTGAAGGCGGGTTCGACTATGGCTACACCTTC. As protein: CAISEGGFDYGYTF.

This clonotype was observed a single time. The chain uses TRBV10-3 and TRBJ1-1; no definite D call. The germline gives CDR1 ENHRY, CDR2 SYGVKD. V lost 2 bases and J 3 bases, leaving 7 bases between the germline ends. The length of the CDR3 is 13 residues. CDR3 protein: CAISEIDDTEAFF. Written as DNA, the CDR3 is TGTGCCATCAGTGAGATTGACGACACTGAAGCTTTCTTT.

This chain's CDR3 is CARAGQLTYEQYF. The CDR3 coding sequence is TGTGCTAGAGCGGGACAGCTAACCTACGAGCAGTACTTC. The chain joins TRBV24-1 to TRBJ2-7; perhaps D is TRBD1 or TRBD2 (7 bases each). The CDR3 loop spans 13 amino acids. Germline values: CDR1 KGHDR, CDR2 SFDVKD.

This clonotype was recorded only once. No conserved phenylalanine or tryptophan is present at the end of the CDR3, so a read error is the likely explanation. Because the CDR3's place on the DNA is in doubt, the DNA is left out and the CDR3 is given as listed by TCRdb. V usage is TRBV11-2 and J usage is TRBJ2-5; the table's D gene call, TRBD1, was not cross checked with the DNA. Germline V CDR1 and CDR2: SGHAT, FQNNGV. The CDR3 totals 10 residues, both ends included. The CDR3 protein is CASSLGAGDY.

The chain couples TRBV12-3 or TRBV12-4 to TRBJ2-1; D is unclear. The CDR3 length is 11 residues. The V end lost 6 bases, the J end lost 7 bases, and 7 bases lay between the germline ends. CDR3 region: CASRERNEQFF. CDR3 coding DNA: TGTGCCAGCAGGGAGAGGAATGAGCAGTTCTTC.

V is TRBV10-3 and J is TRBJ1-1; 9 nucleotides line up with TRBD1. Per germline, CDR1 ENHRY and CDR2 SYGVKD. Trimming cost V 8 bases and J 1 base; bases outside gene matches: 8. The CDR3 sequence is 15 residues long. This CDR3 reads CAIAGTGTGNTEAFF. CDR3 sequence (DNA): TGTGCCATCGCCGGGACAGGGACAGGGAACACTGAAGCTTTCTTT.

This clonotype was seen a few times. The V call is TRBV7-9, the J call TRBJ2-3, with D unclear. The CDR3 has 13 amino acids. Germline V CDR1 and CDR2: SEHNR, FQNEAQ (reference sequence). Trimming cost V 0 bases and J 7 bases, with 8 bases left between them. The DNA of the CDR3 is TGTGCCAGCAGCTTAGCGCGGACGAATACGCAGTATTTT. Residues: CASSLARTNTQYF.

Many counts were recorded for this clonotype. This CDR3 is CASSLTTSVGETQYF. In DNA form, the CDR3 reads TGTGCCAGCAGCTTAACGACTAGCGTTGGGGAGACCCAGTACTTC. J is TRBJ2-5 and V is TRBV7-8, with TRBD2 matching 8 bases. Germline CDR1 SGHVS, CDR2 FQNEAQ. Trimming at V came to 2 bases and at J to 5 bases, leaving 7 bases not matched to a gene. The CDR3 runs 15 residues. Looking up the rest from reference TRBV7-8 and TRBJ2-5 gives the full variable domain: GAGVSQSPRYKVAKRGQDVALRCDPISGHVSLFWYQQALGQGPEFLTYFQNEAQLDKSGLPSDRFFAERPEGSVSTLKIQRTQQEDSAVYLCASSLTTSVGETQYFGPGTRLLVL.

V usage is TRBV4-1 and J usage is TRBJ1-5; possible D gene TRBD1, 6 bases. Per the germline V gene, CDR1 is MGHRA and CDR2 is YSYEKL. This CDR3 has 17 amino acids. V lost 3 bases, J lost 1 base, and 16 bases lay in between. This CDR3 is CASSQVAGDWSNQPQHF. CDR3 sequence (DNA): TGCGCCAGCAGCCAGGTTGCAGGGGATTGGAGCAATCAGCCCCAGCATTTT.

This clonotype was observed at least ten times. This rearrangement joins TRBV6-5 to TRBJ1-6, with D possibly being TRBD1 (5 bases). This CDR3 is built from 15 residues. Germline lookup yields CDR1 MNHEY and CDR2 SVGAGI. Trimming cost V 7 bases and J 1 base, with 11 bases left between them. Written as DNA, the CDR3 is TGTGCCAGCAATGAGAGGGGATCCTATAATTCACCCCTCCACTTT. Translating gives CASNERGSYNSPLHF.

The V and J genes are TRBV19 and TRBJ1-4, with TRBD1 identical over 8 bases. The CDR3 totals 15 residues. Germline CDR1 and CDR2: LNHDA and SQIVND (reference sequence). V shed 4 bases and J 8 bases; nucleotides not matched to a gene: 9. The DNA for the CDR3 is TGTGCCAGTAGTACCCAGGGGGCGAGAGGGGAAAAACTGTTTTTT. Its protein is CASSTQGARGEKLFF.

This clonotype showed up just once. The V and J genes are TRBV10-3 and TRBJ1-4; D is unresolved. The germline gives CDR1 ENHRY, CDR2 SYGVKD. There are 13 residues in the CDR3. The germline V and J ends were trimmed by 10 bases and 7 bases, with 16 bases remaining between them. CDR3 loop: CATGARGGEKLFF. CDR3 bases: TGTGCCACCGGAGCGCGGGGAGGTGAAAAACTGTTTTTT.

Of note for this clonotype: The conserved phenylalanine or tryptophan is not found at the CDR3 terminus, so this likely reflects a read error. The limits of the CDR3 on the DNA are not certain, so only TCRdb's listed CDR3 is given. This chain links TRBV7-2 with TRBJ1-2. Inclusive of both ends, the CDR3 amounts to 8 amino acids. The germline gives CDR1 SGHTA, CDR2 FQGNSA. The CDR3 loop reads CASTPRWG.

V is TRBV7-9 and J is TRBJ2-7; D gene unclear. Germline CDR1 is SEHNR and CDR2 is FQNEAQ (reference sequence). V lost 5 bases and J lost 0, with 14 bases in between. This CDR3 contains 15 residues. CDR3 sequence: CASSDPGLSSYEQYF. CDR3 in DNA: TGTGCCAGCAGCGATCCGGGCCTGAGCTCCTACGAGCAGTACTTC.

Note on this clonotype: Germline and junction disagree at one end, which may indicate a read error. CDR3: CTSIANTEAFF. CDR3 sequence (DNA): TGTACCAGTATCGCGAACACTGAAGCCTTCTTT. The V and J genes are TRBV19 and TRBJ1-1; D is uncertain. Per the germline V gene, CDR1 is LNHDA and CDR2 is SQIVND (reference sequence). The CDR3 loop spans 11 amino acids.

This clonotype was found many times. The CDR3 bases are TGCAGTGCCACCGGACAGGGGAGTGAAAAACTGTTTTTT. It encodes CSATGQGSEKLFF. This chain joins TRBV20-1 and TRBJ1-4, with 9 bases lining up with TRBD1. CDR1 DFQATT and CDR2 SNEGSKA come from the germline V gene (reference sequence). J gave up 7 bases and V 6 bases, and 6 bases lay outside the gene matches. The CDR3 has 13 residues.

This chain uses TRBV7-8 with TRBJ2-1; 10 bases agree with TRBD2. V was clipped by 5 bases and J by 9 bases; unmatched bases: 16. The CDR3 contains 17 residues. Looked up from germline, CDR1 is SGHVS and CDR2 is FQNEAQ. The CDR3 nucleotides read TGTGCCAGCAGCCCCCTCGGTCTAGCGGGAGTGCGCAGTGAGCAGTTCTTC. Protein: CASSPLGLAGVRSEQFF.

The chain links TRBV7-2 to TRBJ2-7; no definite D call. CDR3 length: 14 residues. The V end was cut by 4 bases, the J end by 2 bases, with 12 bases between. Per germline, CDR1 SGHTA and CDR2 FQGNSA. CDR3 sequence reads: CASSSGPGAYEQYF. The CDR3 DNA follows: TGTGCCAGCAGCTCAGGACCCGGCGCCTACGAGCAGTACTTC.

The chain has TRBV15 and TRBJ1-5; no clear D gene. Germline V lookup: CDR1 LNHNV, CDR2 YYDKDF (reference sequence). V lost 5 bases and J 14 bases, leaving 19 bases between the germline ends. The CDR3 is 13 residues long. The CDR3 sequence is CATSPSGDTYEHF. DNA of the CDR3: TGTGCCACCAGCCCTAGCGGGGATACCTACGAGCATTTT. The full variable domain, completed using reference TRBV15 and TRBJ1-5, is DAMVIQNPRYQVTQFGKPVTLSCSQTLNHNVMYWYQQKSSQAPKLLFHYYDKDFNNEADTPDNFQSRRPNTSFCFLDIRSPGLGDTAMYLCATSPSGDTYEHFGDGTRLSIL.

This clonotype was seen many times. CDR3 DNA sequence: TGTGCCAGCAGTCCAGTAACATATGGCTACACCTTC. Translation: CASSPVTYGYTF. The rearrangement links TRBV28 to TRBJ1-2; D gene ambiguous. Germline V gives CDR1 MDHEN, CDR2 SYDVKM. The V and J ends lost 5 bases and 5 bases respectively, with 9 bases between them. The CDR3 covers 12 residues.

The chain is built from TRBV10-3 and TRBJ2-5; possibly TRBD2 for D (6 bases). V gave up 4 bases and J gave up 4 bases, with 13 bases separating them. Looked up from germline, CDR1 is ENHRY and CDR2 is SYGVKD. The CDR3 sequence is 14 residues long. CDR3 in DNA: TGTGCCATCAGTGGTCCGGGACTGGGAGAGACCCAGTACTTC. Translation gives CAISGPGLGETQYF.

This chain links TRBV15 with TRBJ2-1; TRBD2 matches at 8 bases. The CDR3 covers 15 residues. With 6 bases clipped from V and 4 bases from J, the junction kept 8 bases outside the gene matches. CDR1 is LNHNV, CDR2 YYDKDF, per germline (reference sequence). The DNA for the CDR3 is TGTGCCACCAGTTCAGCGGGAGTATGGTACAATGAGCAGTTCTTC. Translated, it gives CATSSAGVWYNEQFF.

This clonotype was seen repeatedly, ten times or more. This chain joins TRBV10-3 and TRBJ2-7; either TRBD1 or TRBD2 may supply D (7 bases each). Germline CDR1 reads ENHRY; CDR2 reads SYGVKD. V was cut by 10 bases and J by 6 bases, with 16 bases left in between. CDR3 length: 12 residues. CDR3 region: CATQGGGIEQYF. CDR3 coding DNA: TGTGCCACCCAGGGGGGGGGGATCGAGCAGTACTTC.

This clonotype occurred many times. The J gene is TRBJ2-7, the V gene TRBV5-1, with no clear D. Germline lookup yields CDR1 SGHRS and CDR2 YFSETQ. V lost 3 bases to trimming and J lost 7 bases, with 8 bases between them. The CDR3 totals 11 residues. CDR3 in DNA: TGCGCCAGCAGCTCCCATCGAGAGCAGTACTTC. It is translated as CASSSHREQYF.